This T cell receptor (beta chain) was sequenced during a study of blood T cell repertoires in COVID-19. Study at large: Whether acute or convalescent, the COVID-19 samples came from the United States, Italy and Spain. T cells, B-cell-depleted T cells, or PBMCs supplied cDNA or gDNA.

TCRdb's copy holds only in-frame clones and misses some; the assay was immunoSEQ multiplex PCR. The sample records about 300,000 clones, around nine tenths being singletons. Study members were between 18 and 89 years old and lived in over 20 US regions. V lost 0 bases, J lost 1 base, and 13 bases lay in between. CDR3 size: 16 residues. Looked up from germline, CDR1 is SGHNT and CDR2 is YYREEE (reference sequence). This receptor was identified in a woman aged 50 to 60 who had been exposed to COVID-19. The chain uses TRBV5-4 and TRBJ1-1, with TRBD1 as a possible D gene (6 bases). The specimen was PBMCs or T cells enriched from blood (not recorded which). The CDR3 region is CASSLDLPGQNTEAFF. In DNA, the CDR3 is TGTGCCAGCAGCTTGGATCTGCCGGGACAGAACACTGAAGCTTTCTTT.